This TCR beta chain comes out of a study of T cells in Graves' hyperthyroidism and ophthalmopathy. Whole-study findings and limits: Most expanded thyroid clonotypes above 0.001 also appeared in blood. A model using 13 V-J features told ophthalmopathy apart from stable hyperthyroidism.

RNA transcripts yielded amplified TCR beta CDR3 regions. Researchers ran a first-round RT-PCR on the TCR CDR3 using the HTBI primer set. One entry per CDR3 protein, called by TCRdb with MiXCR from the multiplex PCR reads. This table holds around 700,000 distinct CDR3 sequences, about 17% found once. Those with hyperthyroidism were 18 to 65 years old, newly diagnosed, and ill for under 2 months. Drawn at first hyperthyroidism diagnosis, the blood sample preceded any ophthalmopathy symptoms. The CDR3 is 13 amino acids. V was trimmed by 3 bases and J by 7 bases, leaving 11 bases between them. Germline CDR1 is SGHDT and CDR2 is YYEEEE. In its sample, this clonotype was seen a few times. Its target is not known.

The sequencing sample was made of blood. The clonotype was recovered from a woman aged 50 to 65 with Graves' hyperthyroidism that later progressed to Graves' ophthalmopathy. The chain couples TRBV5-6 to TRBJ1-5; tentatively, D is TRBD1 (5 bases). The CDR3: CASSSGRGQPQHF. The CDR3 DNA is TGTGCCAGCAGCTCGGGGCGGGGCCAGCCCCAGCATTTT.